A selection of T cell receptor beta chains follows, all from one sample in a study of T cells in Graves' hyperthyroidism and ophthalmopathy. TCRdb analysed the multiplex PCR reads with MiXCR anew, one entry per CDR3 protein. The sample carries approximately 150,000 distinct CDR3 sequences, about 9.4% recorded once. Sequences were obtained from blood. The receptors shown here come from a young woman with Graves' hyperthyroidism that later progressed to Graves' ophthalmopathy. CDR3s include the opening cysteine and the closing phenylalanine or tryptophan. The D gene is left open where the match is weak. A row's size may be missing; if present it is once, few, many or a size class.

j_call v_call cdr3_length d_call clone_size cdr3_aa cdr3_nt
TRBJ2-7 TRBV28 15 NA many CASSPGPGNSYEQYF TGTGCCAGCAGCCCCGGACCGGGTAACTCCTACGAGCAGTACTTC
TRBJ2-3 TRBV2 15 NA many CASTWVAYSTDTQYF TGTGCCAGCACGTGGGTAGCGTACAGCACAGATACGCAGTATTTT
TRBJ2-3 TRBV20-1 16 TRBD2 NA CSATLLAGGPTDTQYF TGCAGTGCTACCCTTTTAGCGGGGGGGCCAACAGATACGCAGTATTTT
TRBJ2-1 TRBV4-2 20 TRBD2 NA CARSQGVPTGAGWEMNEQFF TGTGCCAGAAGCCAAGGGGTTCCGACGGGAGCGGGATGGGAAATGAATGAGCAGTTCTTC
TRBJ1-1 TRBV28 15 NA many CASTLGRGRSTEAFF TGTGCCAGCACCCTTGGGAGAGGGAGGAGCACTGAAGCTTTCTTT
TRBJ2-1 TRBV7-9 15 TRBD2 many CASSLAGTRGHEQFF TGTGCCAGCAGCTTAGCCGGGACTAGAGGGCATGAGCAGTTCTTC
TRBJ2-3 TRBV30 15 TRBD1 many CAYDRQGTSTDTQYF TGTGCCTACGATCGACAGGGAACGAGCACAGATACGCAGTATTTT
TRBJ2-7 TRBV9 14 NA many CASSVGDRTAEQYF TGTGCCAGCAGCGTAGGAGACAGGACCGCCGAGCAGTACTTC
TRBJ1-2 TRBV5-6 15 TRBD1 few CASRTGQGGWYGYTF TGTGCCAGCAGGACGGGACAGGGAGGATGGTATGGCTACACCTTC
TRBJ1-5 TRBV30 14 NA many CAWRADTANQPQHF TGTGCCTGGAGGGCAGACACCGCCAATCAGCCCCAGCATTTT
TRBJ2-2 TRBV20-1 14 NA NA CSASFPANTGELFF TGCAGTGCTAGTTTCCCGGCGAACACCGGGGAGCTGTTTTTT
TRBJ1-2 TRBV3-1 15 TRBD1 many CASSPRDRADYGYTF TGTGCCAGCAGCCCCAGGGACAGGGCGGACTATGGCTACACCTTC
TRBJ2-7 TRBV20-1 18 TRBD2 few CSASPPLAGEIGGYEQYF TGCAGTGCTAGCCCACCACTAGCGGGAGAGATTGGGGGGTACGAGCAGTACTTC
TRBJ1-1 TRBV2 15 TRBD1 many CASSPGQGWSTEAFF TGTGCCAGCAGTCCGGGACAGGGCTGGAGCACTGAAGCTTTCTTT
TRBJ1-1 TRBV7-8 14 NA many CASSGRRGNTEAFF TGTGCCAGCAGCGGTAGGAGGGGCAACACTGAAGCTTTCTTT
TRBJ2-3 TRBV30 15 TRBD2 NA CAWSQERGVTDTQYF TGTGCCTGGAGTCAGGAGCGGGGGGTCACAGATACGCAGTATTTT
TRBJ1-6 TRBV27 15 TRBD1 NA CASSSTGTLDSPLHF TGTGCCAGCAGTTCGACAGGGACGTTGGATTCACCCCTCCACTTT
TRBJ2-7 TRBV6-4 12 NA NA CASIRHSYEQYF TGTGCCAGCATTCGCCACTCCTACGAGCAGTACTTC
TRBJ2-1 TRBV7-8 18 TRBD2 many CASSLVRLTSGGAHEQFF TGTGCCAGCAGCTTAGTAAGGCTGACTAGCGGGGGGGCCCACGAGCAGTTCTTC
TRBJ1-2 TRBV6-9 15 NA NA CASSYGQGGNYGYTF TGTGCCAGCAGTTACGGGCAGGGCGGGAACTATGGCTACACCTTC
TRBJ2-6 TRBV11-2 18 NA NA CASSLDQWPQSGANVLTF TGTGCCAGCAGCTTAGATCAGTGGCCCCAATCTGGGGCCAACGTCCTGACTTTC
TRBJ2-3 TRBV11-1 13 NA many CASSLANIDTQYF TGTGCCAGCAGCTTAGCGAATATAGATACGCAGTATTTT
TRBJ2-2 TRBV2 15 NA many CASSESWSNTGELFF TGTGCCAGCAGTGAATCGTGGTCGAACACCGGGGAGCTGTTTTTT
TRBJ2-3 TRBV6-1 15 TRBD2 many CASSYVAGGTDTQYF TGTGCCAGCAGTTACGTAGCGGGGGGCACAGATACGCAGTATTTT
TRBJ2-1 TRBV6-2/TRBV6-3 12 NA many CASSSPRAEQFF TGTGCCAGCAGTTCCCCTCGCGCGGAGCAGTTCTTC
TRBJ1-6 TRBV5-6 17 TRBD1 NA CASSWEQGANYNSPLHF TGTGCCAGCAGCTGGGAACAGGGGGCCAACTATAATTCACCCCTCCACTTT
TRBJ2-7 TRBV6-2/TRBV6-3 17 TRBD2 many CASSDNPGLARSYEQYF TGTGCCAGCAGTGACAACCCGGGACTAGCGCGCTCCTACGAGCAGTACTTC
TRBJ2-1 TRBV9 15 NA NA CASSGGGGGLDEQFF TGTGCCAGCAGCGGGGGCGGCGGAGGGCTCGATGAGCAGTTCTTC
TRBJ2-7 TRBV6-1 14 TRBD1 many CASSEDRIFHEQYF TGTGCCAGCAGTGAGGACAGGATATTCCACGAGCAGTACTTC
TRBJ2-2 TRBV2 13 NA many CASSESGPGELFF TGTGCCAGCAGTGAGTCGGGTCCCGGGGAGCTGTTTTTT
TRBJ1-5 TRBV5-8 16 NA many CASRPPGAYSNQPQHF TGTGCCAGCAGGCCCCCAGGGGCATATAGCAATCAGCCCCAGCATTTT
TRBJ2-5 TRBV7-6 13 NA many CASSTLGGETQYF TGTGCCAGCAGCACACTTGGGGGAGAGACCCAGTACTTC
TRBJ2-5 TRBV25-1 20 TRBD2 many CASSEYIAGTSGRVQETQYF TGTGCCAGCAGTGAATATATAGCCGGGACTAGCGGGAGGGTTCAAGAGACCCAGTACTTC
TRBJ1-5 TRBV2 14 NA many CASSEEPYDQPQHF TGTGCCAGCAGTGAGGAACCTTACGATCAGCCCCAGCATTTT
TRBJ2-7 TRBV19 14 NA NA CASSMVSGAYKQYF TGTGCCAGTAGCATGGTTAGCGGAGCTTACAAGCAGTACTTC
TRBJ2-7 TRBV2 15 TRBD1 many CASSEYRTGGYEQYF TGTGCCAGCAGTGAATACAGGACAGGGGGCTACGAGCAGTACTTC
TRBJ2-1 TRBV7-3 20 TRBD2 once CASSPGEPGLADLISNEQFF TGTGCCAGCAGCCCGGGGGAACCGGGACTAGCGGACCTAATTTCGAATGAGCAGTTCTTC
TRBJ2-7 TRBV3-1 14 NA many CASSQDPSPDEQYF TGTGCCAGCAGCCAAGATCCCTCCCCGGACGAGCAGTACTTC
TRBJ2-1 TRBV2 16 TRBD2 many CASSDAAGGVYNEQFF TGTGCCAGCAGTGATGCCGCGGGAGGTGTATACAATGAGCAGTTCTTC
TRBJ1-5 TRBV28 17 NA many CASSPHPIDSSNQPQHF TGTGCCAGCAGCCCACACCCCATTGACAGCTCCAATCAGCCCCAGCATTTT
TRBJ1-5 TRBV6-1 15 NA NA CASSNRDRGDQPQHF TGTGCCAGCAGTAACAGAGATCGTGGGGATCAGCCCCAGCATTTT
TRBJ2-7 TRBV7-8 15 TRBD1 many CASRPGQERTYEQYF TGTGCCAGCAGGCCAGGACAGGAGCGAACCTACGAGCAGTACTTC
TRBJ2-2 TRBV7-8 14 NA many CASSIIANTGELFF TGTGCCAGCAGCATCATTGCGAACACCGGGGAGCTGTTTTTT
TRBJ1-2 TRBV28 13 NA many CASSLKRAHGYTF TGTGCCAGCAGTTTAAAAAGGGCGCATGGCTACACCTTC
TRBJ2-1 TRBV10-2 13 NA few CASTQSSYNEQFF TGCGCCAGCACACAGAGCTCCTACAATGAGCAGTTCTTC
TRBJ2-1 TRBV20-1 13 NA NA CSARGPNYNEQFF TGCAGTGCTAGAGGTCCAAACTACAATGAGCAGTTCTTC
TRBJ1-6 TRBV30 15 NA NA CAWSIGGQGNSPLHF TGTGCCTGGAGTATTGGGGGCCAGGGTAATTCACCCCTCCACTTT
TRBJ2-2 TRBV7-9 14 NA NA CASIIGPNTGELFF TGTGCCAGCATAATAGGGCCCAACACCGGGGAGCTGTTTTTT
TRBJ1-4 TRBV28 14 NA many CASLRRLPNEKLFF TGTGCCAGTCTTCGACGGTTGCCTAATGAAAAACTGTTTTTT
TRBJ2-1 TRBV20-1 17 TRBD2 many CSAMGTSGSSSYNEQFF TGCAGTGCTATGGGGACTAGCGGTTCGAGCTCCTACAATGAGCAGTTCTTC
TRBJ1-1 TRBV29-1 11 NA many CSVEVRGRAFF TGCAGCGTTGAAGTTCGGGGTCGAGCTTTCTTT
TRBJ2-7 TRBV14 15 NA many CASSQAGRARGEQYF TGTGCCAGCAGCCAAGCGGGCAGGGCGCGGGGCGAGCAGTACTTC
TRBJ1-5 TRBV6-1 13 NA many CASSESGYQPQHF TGTGCCAGCAGTGAATCTGGGTATCAGCCCCAGCATTTT
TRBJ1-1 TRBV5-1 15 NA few CASSLRTAKNTEAFF TGCGCCAGCAGCTTGCGTACAGCCAAGAACACTGAAGCTTTCTTT
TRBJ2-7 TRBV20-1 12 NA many CSARTGSHEQYF TGCAGTGCTAGAACAGGGTCCCACGAGCAGTACTTC
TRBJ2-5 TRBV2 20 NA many CASRGPSGVEWSDLGETQYF TGTGCCAGCCGGGGCCCATCTGGGGTGGAGTGGTCGGACTTGGGGGAGACCCAGTACTTC
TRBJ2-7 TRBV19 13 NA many CASSTAISYEQYF TGTGCCAGTAGCACAGCTATCTCCTACGAGCAGTACTTC
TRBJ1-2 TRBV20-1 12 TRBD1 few CSAGQGNYGYTF TGCAGTGCTGGACAGGGTAACTATGGCTACACCTTC
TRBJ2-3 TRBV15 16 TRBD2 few CATSRDHGGAADTQYF TGTGCCACCAGCAGAGATCACGGGGGGGCCGCAGATACGCAGTATTTT
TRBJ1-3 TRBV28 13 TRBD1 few CASKDRGRNTIYF TGTGCCAGTAAAGACAGGGGTCGAAACACCATATATTTT